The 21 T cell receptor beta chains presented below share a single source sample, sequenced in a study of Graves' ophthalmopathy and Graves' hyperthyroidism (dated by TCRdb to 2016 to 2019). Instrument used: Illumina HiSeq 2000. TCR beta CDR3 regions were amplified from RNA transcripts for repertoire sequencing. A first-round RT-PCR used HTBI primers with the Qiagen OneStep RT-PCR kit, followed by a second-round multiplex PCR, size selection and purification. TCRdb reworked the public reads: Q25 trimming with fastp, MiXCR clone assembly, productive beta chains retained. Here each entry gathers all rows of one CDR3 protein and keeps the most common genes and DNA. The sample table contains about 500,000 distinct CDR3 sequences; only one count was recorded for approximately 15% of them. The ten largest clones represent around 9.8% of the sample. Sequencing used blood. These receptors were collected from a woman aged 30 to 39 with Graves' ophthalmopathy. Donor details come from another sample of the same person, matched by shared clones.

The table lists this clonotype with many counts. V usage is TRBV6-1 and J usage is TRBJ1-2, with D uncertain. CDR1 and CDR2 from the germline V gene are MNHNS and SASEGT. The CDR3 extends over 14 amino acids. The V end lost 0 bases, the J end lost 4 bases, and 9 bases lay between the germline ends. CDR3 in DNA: TGTGCCAGCAGTGAAGCTCGGAGATTCTATGGCTACACCTTC. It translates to CASSEARRFYGYTF.

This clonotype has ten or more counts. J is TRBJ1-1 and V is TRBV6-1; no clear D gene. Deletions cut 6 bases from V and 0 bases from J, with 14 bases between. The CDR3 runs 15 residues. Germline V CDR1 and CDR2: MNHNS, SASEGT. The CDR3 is CASRKHSKMNTEAFF. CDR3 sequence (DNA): TGTGCCAGCAGGAAGCACAGCAAAATGAACACTGAAGCTTTCTTT.

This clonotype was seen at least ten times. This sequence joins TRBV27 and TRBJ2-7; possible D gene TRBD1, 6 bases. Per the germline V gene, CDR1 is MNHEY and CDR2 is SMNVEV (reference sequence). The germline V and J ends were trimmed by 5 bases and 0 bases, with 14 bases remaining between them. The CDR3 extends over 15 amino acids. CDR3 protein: CASSPDSSSSYEQYF. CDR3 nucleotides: TGTGCCAGCAGTCCGGACAGTTCGAGCTCCTACGAGCAGTACTTC.

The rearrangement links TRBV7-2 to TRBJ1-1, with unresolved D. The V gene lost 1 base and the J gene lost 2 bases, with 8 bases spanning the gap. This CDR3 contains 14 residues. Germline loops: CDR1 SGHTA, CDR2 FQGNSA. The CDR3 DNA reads TGTGCCAGCAGCTTAGGCATCGGTAACACTGAAGCTTTCTTT. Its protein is CASSLGIGNTEAFF.

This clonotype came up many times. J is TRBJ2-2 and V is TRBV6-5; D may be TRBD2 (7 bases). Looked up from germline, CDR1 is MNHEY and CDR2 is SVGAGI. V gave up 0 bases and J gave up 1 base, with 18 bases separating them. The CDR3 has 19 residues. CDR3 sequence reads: CASSYSPVTAGQNTGELFF. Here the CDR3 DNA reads TGTGCCAGCAGTTACTCCCCAGTTACAGCGGGACAGAACACCGGGGAGCTGTTTTTT.

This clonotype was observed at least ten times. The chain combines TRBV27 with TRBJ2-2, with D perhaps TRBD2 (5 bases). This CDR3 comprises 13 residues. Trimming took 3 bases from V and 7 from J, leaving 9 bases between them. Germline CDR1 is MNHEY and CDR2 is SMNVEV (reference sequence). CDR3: CASSLMGSGELFF. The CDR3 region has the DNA TGTGCCAGCAGTTTGATGGGGAGCGGGGAGCTGTTTTTT.

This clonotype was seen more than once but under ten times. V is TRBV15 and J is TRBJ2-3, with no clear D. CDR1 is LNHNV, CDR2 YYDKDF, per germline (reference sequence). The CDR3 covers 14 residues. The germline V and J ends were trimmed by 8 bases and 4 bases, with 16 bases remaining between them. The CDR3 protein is CATHPRQAPDTQYF. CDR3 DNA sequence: TGTGCCACCCACCCCCGCCAAGCCCCAGATACGCAGTATTTT.

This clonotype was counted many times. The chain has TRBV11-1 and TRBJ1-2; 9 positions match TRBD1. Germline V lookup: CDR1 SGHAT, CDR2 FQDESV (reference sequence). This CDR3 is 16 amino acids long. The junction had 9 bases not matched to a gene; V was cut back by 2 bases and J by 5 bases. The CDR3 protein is CASSLTDRGPTYGYTF. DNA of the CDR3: TGTGCCAGCAGCTTAACGGACAGGGGCCCTACTTATGGCTACACCTTC.

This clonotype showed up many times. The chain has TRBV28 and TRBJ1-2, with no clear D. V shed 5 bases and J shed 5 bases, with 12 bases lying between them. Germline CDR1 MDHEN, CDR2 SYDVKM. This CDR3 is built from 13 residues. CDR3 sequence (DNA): TGTGCCAGCAGTCATCCGAGGATATATGGCTACACCTTC. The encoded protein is CASSHPRIYGYTF.

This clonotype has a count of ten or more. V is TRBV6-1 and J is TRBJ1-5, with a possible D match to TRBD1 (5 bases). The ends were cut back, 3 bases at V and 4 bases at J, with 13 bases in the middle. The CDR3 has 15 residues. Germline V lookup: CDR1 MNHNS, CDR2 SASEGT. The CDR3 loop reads CASSEGIKGNQPQHF. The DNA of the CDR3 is TGTGCCAGCAGTGAGGGTATCAAGGGGAATCAGCCCCAGCATTTT.

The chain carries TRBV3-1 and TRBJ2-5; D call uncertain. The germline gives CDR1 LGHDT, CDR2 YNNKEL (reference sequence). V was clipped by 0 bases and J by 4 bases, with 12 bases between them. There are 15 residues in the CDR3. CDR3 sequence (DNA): TGTGCCAGCAGCCAAGACCCCCATGCGGTAGAGACCCAGTACTTC. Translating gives CASSQDPHAVETQYF.

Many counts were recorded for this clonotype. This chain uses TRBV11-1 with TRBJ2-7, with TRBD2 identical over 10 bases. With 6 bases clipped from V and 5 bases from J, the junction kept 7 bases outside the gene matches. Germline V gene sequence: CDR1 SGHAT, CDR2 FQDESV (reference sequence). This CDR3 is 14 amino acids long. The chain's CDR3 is CASRLAGVTNEQYF. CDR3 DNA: TGTGCCAGCAGGCTAGCGGGAGTAACTAACGAGCAGTACTTC.

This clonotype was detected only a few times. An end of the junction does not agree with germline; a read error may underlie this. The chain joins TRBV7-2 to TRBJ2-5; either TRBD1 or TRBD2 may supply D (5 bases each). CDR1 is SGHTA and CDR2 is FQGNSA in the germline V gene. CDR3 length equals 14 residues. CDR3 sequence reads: CASRQRRGQETKYF. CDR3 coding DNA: TGTGCCAGCAGACAAAGACGGGGCCAAGAGACCAAGTACTTC.

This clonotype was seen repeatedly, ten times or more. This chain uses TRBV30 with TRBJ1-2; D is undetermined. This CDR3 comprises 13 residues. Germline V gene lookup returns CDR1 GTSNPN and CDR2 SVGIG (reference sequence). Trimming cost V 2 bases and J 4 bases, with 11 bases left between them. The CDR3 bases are TGTGCCTGGAGTTTCGGCAGCGCCTATGGCTACACCTTC. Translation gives CAWSFGSAYGYTF. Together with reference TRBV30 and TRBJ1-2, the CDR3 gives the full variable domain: SQTIHQWPATLVQPVGSPLSLECTVEGTSNPNLYWYRQAAGRGLQLLFYSVGIGQISSEVPQNLSASRPQDRQFILSSKKLLLSDSGFYLCAWSFGSAYGYTFGSGTRLTVV.

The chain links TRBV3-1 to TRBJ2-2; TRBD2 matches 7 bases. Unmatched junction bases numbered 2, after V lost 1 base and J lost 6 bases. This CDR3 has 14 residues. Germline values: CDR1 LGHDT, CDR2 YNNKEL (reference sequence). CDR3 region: CASSQGTSSGELFF. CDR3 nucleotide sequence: TGTGCCAGCAGCCAAGGGACTAGTTCCGGGGAGCTGTTTTTT.

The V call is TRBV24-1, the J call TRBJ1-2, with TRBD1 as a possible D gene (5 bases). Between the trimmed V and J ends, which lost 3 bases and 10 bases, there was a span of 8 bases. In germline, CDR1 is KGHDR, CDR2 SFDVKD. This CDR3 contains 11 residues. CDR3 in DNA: TGTGCCACCAGTGATCGGGACTCCTACACCTTC. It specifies CATSDRDSYTF.

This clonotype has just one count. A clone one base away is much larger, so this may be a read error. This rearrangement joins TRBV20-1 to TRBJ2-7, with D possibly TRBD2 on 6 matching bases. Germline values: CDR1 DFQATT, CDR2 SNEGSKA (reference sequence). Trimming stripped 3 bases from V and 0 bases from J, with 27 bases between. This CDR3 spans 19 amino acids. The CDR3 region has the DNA TGCAGTGCTAGGGACCATGGATCAGTGGGAGGCCTAAGCTCCTACGAGCAGTACTTC. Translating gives CSARDHGSVGGLSSYEQYF.

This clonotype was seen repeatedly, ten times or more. The CDR3 DNA follows: TGCAGCGTTGGGGTAGCGGGAGGCAGCACAGATACGCAGTATTTT. This translates into CSVGVAGGSTDTQYF. This sequence joins TRBV29-1 and TRBJ2-3; 10 nucleotides agree with TRBD2. This CDR3 is built from 15 residues. V dropped 4 bases and J dropped 0; count of bases not matched to a gene: 4. Germline V CDR1 and CDR2: SQVTM, ANQGSEA.

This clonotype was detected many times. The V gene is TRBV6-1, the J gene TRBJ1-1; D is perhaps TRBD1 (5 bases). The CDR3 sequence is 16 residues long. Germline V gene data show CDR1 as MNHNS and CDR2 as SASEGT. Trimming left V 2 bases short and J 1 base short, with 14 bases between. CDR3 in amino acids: CASSEFGGYENTEAFF. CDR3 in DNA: TGTGCCAGCAGTGAATTCGGGGGTTACGAGAACACTGAAGCTTTCTTT.

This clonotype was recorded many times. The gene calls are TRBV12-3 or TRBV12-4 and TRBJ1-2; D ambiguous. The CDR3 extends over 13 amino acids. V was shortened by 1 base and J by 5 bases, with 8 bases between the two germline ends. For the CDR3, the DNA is TGTGCCAGCAGTTTAGGAGTAACTTATGGCTACACCTTC. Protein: CASSLGVTYGYTF.

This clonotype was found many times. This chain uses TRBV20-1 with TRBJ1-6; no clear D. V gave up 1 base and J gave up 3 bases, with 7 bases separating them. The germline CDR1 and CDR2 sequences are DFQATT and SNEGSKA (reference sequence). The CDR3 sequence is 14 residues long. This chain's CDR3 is CSARGQNYNSPLHF. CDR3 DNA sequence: TGCAGTGCTAGAGGGCAGAACTATAATTCACCCCTCCACTTT.